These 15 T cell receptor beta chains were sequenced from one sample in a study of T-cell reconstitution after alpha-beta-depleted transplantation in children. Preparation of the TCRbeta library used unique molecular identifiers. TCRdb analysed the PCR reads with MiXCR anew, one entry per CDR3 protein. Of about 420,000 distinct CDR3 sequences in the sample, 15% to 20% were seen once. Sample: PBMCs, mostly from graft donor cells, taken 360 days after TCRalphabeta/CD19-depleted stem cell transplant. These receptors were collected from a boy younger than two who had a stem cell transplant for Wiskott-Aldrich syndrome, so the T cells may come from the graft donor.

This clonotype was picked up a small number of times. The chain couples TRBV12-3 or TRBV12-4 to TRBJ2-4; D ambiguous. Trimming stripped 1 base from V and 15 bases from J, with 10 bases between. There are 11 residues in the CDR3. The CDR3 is CASSLERKRYF. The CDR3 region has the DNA TGTGCCAGCAGTTTAGAGAGGAAACGGTACTTC.

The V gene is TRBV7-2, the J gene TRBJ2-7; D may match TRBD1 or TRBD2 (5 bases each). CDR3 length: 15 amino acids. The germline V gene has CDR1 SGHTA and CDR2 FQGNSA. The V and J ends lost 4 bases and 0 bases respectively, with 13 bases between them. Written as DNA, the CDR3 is TGTGCCAGCAGCTCAAGAGGGGCCGACTCCTACGAGCAGTACTTC. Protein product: CASSSRGADSYEQYF. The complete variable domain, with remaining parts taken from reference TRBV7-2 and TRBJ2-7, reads GAGVSQSPSNKVTEKGKDVELRCDPISGHTALYWYRQSLGQGLEFLIYFQGNSAPDKSGLPSDRFSAERTGGSVSTLTIQRTQQEDSAVYLCASSSRGADSYEQYFGPGTRLTVT.

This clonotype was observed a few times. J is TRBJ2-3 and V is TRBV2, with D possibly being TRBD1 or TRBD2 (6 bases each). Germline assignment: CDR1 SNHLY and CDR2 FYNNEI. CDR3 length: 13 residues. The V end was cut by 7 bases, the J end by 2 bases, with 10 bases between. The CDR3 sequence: CASIPGATDTQYF. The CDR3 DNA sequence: TGTGCCAGCATTCCGGGGGCCACAGATACGCAGTATTTT.

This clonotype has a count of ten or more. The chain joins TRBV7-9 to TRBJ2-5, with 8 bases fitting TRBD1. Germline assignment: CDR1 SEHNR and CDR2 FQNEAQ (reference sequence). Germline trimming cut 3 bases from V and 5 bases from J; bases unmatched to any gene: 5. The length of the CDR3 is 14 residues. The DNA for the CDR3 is TGTGCCAGCAGCTTCCGACAGGGGCTGGAGACCCAGTACTTC. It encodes CASSFRQGLETQYF.

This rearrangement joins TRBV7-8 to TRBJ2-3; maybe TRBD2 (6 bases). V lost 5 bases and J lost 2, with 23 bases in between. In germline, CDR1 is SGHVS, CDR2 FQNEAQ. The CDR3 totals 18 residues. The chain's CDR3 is CASSPRGWGGVLTDTQYF. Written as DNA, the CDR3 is TGTGCCAGCAGCCCGAGGGGTTGGGGAGGCGTTCTCACAGATACGCAGTATTTT.

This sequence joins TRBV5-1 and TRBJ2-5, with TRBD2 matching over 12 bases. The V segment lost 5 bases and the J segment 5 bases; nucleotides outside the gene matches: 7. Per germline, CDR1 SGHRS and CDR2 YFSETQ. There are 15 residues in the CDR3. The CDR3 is CASRIGLAGPETQYF. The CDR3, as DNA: TGCGCCAGCAGAATTGGACTAGCGGGACCTGAGACCCAGTACTTC. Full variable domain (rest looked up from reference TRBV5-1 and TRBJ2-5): KAGVTQTPRYLIKTRGQQVTLSCSPISGHRSVSWYQQTPGQGLQFLFEYFSETQRNKGNFPGRFSGRQFSNSRSEMNVSTLELGDSALYLCASRIGLAGPETQYFGPGTRLLVL.

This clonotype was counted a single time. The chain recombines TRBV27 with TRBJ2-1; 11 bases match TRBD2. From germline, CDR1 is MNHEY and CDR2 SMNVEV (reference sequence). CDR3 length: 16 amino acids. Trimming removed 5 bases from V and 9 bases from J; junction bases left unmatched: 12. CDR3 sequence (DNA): TGTGCCAGCAGTACCTTTAGCGGGAGGGCCCGAAGTGAGCAGTTCTTC. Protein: CASSTFSGRARSEQFF.

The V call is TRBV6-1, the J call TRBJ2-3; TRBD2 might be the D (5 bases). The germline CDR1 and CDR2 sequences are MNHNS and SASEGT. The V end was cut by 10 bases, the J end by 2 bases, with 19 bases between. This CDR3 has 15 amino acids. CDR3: CATTRVGGLTDTQYF. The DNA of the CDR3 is TGTGCCACCACGCGGGTCGGAGGCCTCACAGATACGCAGTATTTT.

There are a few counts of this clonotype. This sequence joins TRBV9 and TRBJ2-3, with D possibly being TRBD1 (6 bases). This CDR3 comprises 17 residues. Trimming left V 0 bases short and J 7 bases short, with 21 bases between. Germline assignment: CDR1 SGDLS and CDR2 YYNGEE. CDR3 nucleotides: TGTGCCAGCAGCGTAGACGCCGGAACAGGGAGCTGGAATACGCAGTATTTT. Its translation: CASSVDAGTGSWNTQYF.

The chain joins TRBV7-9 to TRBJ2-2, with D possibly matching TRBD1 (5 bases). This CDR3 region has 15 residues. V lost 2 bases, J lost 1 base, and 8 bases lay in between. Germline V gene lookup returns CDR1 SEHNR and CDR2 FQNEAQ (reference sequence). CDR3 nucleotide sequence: TGTGCCAGCAGCTTAAATAGGGGGAACACCGGGGAGCTGTTTTTT. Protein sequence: CASSLNRGNTGELFF.

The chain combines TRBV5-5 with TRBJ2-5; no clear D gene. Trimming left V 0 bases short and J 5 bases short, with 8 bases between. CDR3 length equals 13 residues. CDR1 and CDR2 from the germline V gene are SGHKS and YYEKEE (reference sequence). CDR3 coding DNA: TGTGCCAGCAGCTTGGGATGGTGGGAGACCCAGTACTTC. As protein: CASSLGWWETQYF.

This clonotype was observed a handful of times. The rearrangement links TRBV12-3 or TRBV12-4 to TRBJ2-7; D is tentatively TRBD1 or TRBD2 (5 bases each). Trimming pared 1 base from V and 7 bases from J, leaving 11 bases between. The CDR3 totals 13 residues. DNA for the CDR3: TGTGCCAGCAGTTTAGTCGGGGCAGCTGAGCAGTACTTC. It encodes CASSLVGAAEQYF.

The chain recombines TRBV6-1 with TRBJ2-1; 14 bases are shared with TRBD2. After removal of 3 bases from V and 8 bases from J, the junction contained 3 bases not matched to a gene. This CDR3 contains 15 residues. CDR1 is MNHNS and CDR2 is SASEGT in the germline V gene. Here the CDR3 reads CASSETSGGAHEQFF. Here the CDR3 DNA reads TGTGCCAGCAGTGAGACTAGCGGGGGGGCCCATGAGCAGTTCTTC.

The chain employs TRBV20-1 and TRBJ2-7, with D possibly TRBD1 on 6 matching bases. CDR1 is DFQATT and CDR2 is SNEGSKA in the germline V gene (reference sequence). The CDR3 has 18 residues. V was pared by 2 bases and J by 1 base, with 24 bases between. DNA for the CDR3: TGCAGTGCTAGAAGGTGGGAGATGGCAGGGGTGAGGTCCTACGAGCAGTACTTC. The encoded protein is CSARRWEMAGVRSYEQYF.

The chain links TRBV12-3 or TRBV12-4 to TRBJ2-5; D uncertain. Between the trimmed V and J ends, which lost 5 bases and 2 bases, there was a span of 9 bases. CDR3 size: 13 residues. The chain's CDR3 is CASSRPNQETQYF. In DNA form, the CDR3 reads TGTGCCAGCAGTCGACCTAATCAAGAGACCCAGTACTTC.